A selection of T cell receptor beta chains follows, all from one sample in a study of T cells in Graves' hyperthyroidism and ophthalmopathy. TCRdb fed the multiplex PCR reads into MiXCR, producing one record per CDR3 protein. The table lists around 420,000 distinct CDR3 sequences, 15% to 19% of them singletons, with less than 15% in the top ten. Source material: blood. The receptors shown here come from a young woman with Graves' hyperthyroidism. Each CDR3 is given with its conserved first and last residue. D genes are given only for firm matches. Clone size is given for some rows only: seen once, a few or many times, or a class if the clone is expanded.

d_gene	v_gene	j_gene	abundance	CDR3aa	CDR3nt
TRBD1	TRBV4-3	TRBJ2-6	NA	CASSQTDRAGANVLTF	TGCGCCAGCAGCCAAACCGACAGGGCTGGGGCCAACGTCCTGACTTTC
NA	TRBV6-5	TRBJ2-7	NA	CASSYTGGTYEQYF	TGTGCCAGCAGTTACACCGGGGGAACCTACGAGCAGTACTTC
NA	TRBV12-3/TRBV12-4	TRBJ1-1	few	CASSRRRTNTEAFF	TGTGCCAGCAGCCGACGACGGACGAACACTGAAGCTTTCTTT
NA	TRBV5-1	TRBJ1-1	many	CASSPSANTEAFF	TGCGCCAGCAGCCCATCCGCGAACACTGAAGCTTTCTTT
TRBD1	TRBV29-1	TRBJ2-5	few	CSVAKGAGETQYF	TGCAGCGTTGCCAAGGGGGCTGGGGAGACCCAGTACTTC
NA	TRBV12-3/TRBV12-4	TRBJ1-6	many	CASSGEQTNSPLHF	TGTGCCAGCAGTGGAGAACAGACTAATTCACCCCTCCACTTT
TRBD2	TRBV3-1	TRBJ2-1	many	CASSPKKQLAGFGNEQFF	TGTGCCAGCAGCCCAAAAAAGCAGCTAGCGGGGTTCGGAAATGAGCAGTTCTTC
NA	TRBV6-6	TRBJ2-1	many	CASSYSRLPDNEQFF	TGTGCCAGCAGTTACTCGCGCCTCCCGGATAATGAGCAGTTCTTC
NA	TRBV4-1	TRBJ1-2	few	CASTPRGGEYGYTF	TGCGCCAGCACCCCTCGGGGGGGGGAATATGGCTACACCTTC
TRBD1	TRBV24-1	TRBJ2-2	many	CATSKPGQGANTGELFF	TGTGCCACCAGTAAACCGGGACAGGGGGCGAACACCGGGGAGCTGTTTTTT
TRBD2	TRBV29-1	TRBJ2-7	many	CSVSSGQLGEQYF	TGCAGCGTGTCTAGCGGCCAGTTAGGCGAGCAGTACTTC
NA	TRBV28	TRBJ1-6	few	CASSLPPGNYNSPLHF	TGTGCCAGCAGTTTACCCCCGGGGAACTATAATTCACCCCTCCACTTT
NA	TRBV24-1	TRBJ2-7	many	CATSGKGGTSPPIYEQYF	TGTGCCACCAGTGGAAAAGGGGGTACTAGCCCCCCCATTTACGAGCAGTACTTC
NA	TRBV7-8	TRBJ2-7	NA	CASSTISGAHYEQYF	TGTGCCAGCAGCACAATTTCCGGGGCTCACTACGAGCAGTACTTC
NA	TRBV15	TRBJ1-5	many	CATSRDAPSGTRNQPQHF	TGTGCCACCAGCAGAGATGCGCCGTCGGGGACGCGCAATCAGCCCCAGCATTTT